Below, one T cell receptor (beta chain) is given with its context. This specimen belongs to a study of blood T cell repertoires in COVID-19. Looking at the study overall: Acute and convalescent COVID-19 samples came from the United States, Italy and Spain. PBMCs, B-cell-depleted T cells, or T cells were the source of the cDNA or gDNA that made up the material.

Original processing methods: Cell counts per sample came from amplifying reference gene primers. The data were produced by immunoSEQ multiplex PCR, yet TCRdb's version contains in-frame clones alone and is incomplete. Clonal size and the V and J genes are those of that table, whereas D and trimming came from the DNA. The sample consists of 200,000 to 300,000 clones, less than 90% of them appearing once. This CDR3 has 14 amino acids. The germline gives CDR1 SGHTA, CDR2 FQGNSA. The trim removed 1 base at V and 6 bases at J, leaving 3 bases unmatched. The chain carries TRBV7-2 and TRBJ1-2, with 9 bases aligning to TRBD1. The receptor comes from a man aged 30 to 39 with active or convalescent COVID-19. Source material: peripheral blood. CDR3 amino acids: CASSLDRGPNGYTF. CDR3 bases: TGTGCCAGCAGCTTAGACAGGGGGCCTAATGGCTACACCTTC.